This T cell receptor beta chain was sequenced for a study of shared T cell receptors in the human thymus listed by TCRdb under 2021. Regarding the research as a whole: The study examined how self-reactive, shared T-cell receptor alpha chains are generated in the human thymus.

CDR1 and CDR2 are read off the germline V gene (reference sequence) as PRHDT and FYEKMQ. Trimming removed 5 bases from V and 5 bases from J; the gene matches leave 6 bases unexplained. The CDR3 goes from the cysteine to the phenylalanine over 14 residues. The CDR3 DNA has 42 bases and is translated from base 1. A word on this clone: Its recognized antigen is unknown. Base qualities were left out, and no much larger clone turns up one base away.

Preparation of the library involved the immunoSEQ multiplex PCR assay. In TCRdb, the immuneACCESS table is reduced to in-frame sequences with V and J assigned. These tables do not hold every clone; where another copy was compared, an unresolved V gene accounts for under half, and the others remain unexplained. In this sample the table shows hundreds of thousands of clones, about 87% of which occur a single time. The top ten clones comprise just under 0.0095% of the sample. The same sample was also used in a study of human thymus T cells. As that second study puts it: Immunologically healthy infants undergoing open corrective cardiac surgery for congenital heart defects in Finland were used as donors. The thymus tissue came from surgical resects taken out during corrective cardiac surgery. Biased V and J gene segment usage appeared to be present in both thymic and peripheral blood repertoires. Highly overlapping thymic TCR repertoires among unrelated individuals were reported in the related research. TCR alpha and beta repertoires from roughly eight infant thymus samples and a few related peripheral blood samples were characterized in the study. The cohort included about 6 male and a couple of female infants, with donor ages spanning 7 to 244 days. Thymocytes were mechanically released from the tissue and were stored as pellets of 10-30 million cells at -70 degrees C. A QIAsymphony instrument was used to extract genomic DNA from frozen cell pellets. The immunoSEQ multiplex PCR assay was used to amplify the TCRB and TCRAD loci from a standardized amount of quality-controlled genomic DNA. The amplicons covered the V(D)J region and were long enough to include the CDR3 and to identify the V and J genes. Through the commercial immunoSEQ service, the amplicons were sequenced on an Illumina platform. Primer bias and sequencing errors were corrected as previously described, and TCRAD and TCRB were defined on the basis of the IMGT database. Repertoires were analysed with immunoSEQ Analyzer 3.0 and VDJTools, covering basic statistics, V/J segment usage, diversity estimates, rarefaction and pairwise overlap. Diversity was estimated with Chao1, ChaoE, Efron-Thisted, Shannon and inverse Simpson indices, and also on datasets down-sampled to the smallest sample. Repertoire overlap was assessed by strict matching of CDR3 nucleotide sequence, V gene and J gene, and clustering was done by Jaccard-based multidimensional scaling. Thymus samples yielded on average approximately 800,000 unique TCRB clonotypes, compared with roughly 92,000 from blood samples.

Sequenced input: thymocytes. The sequence links TRBV13 to TRBJ2-1; 7 bases in the junction line up with TRBD1. This receptor was obtained from a boy in the first two years of life with a congenital heart defect. Donor details come from another sample of the same person, matched by shared clones. At the DNA level, the sequence is TGTGCCAGCAGCCGCCGGGACAGCCACAATGAGCAGTTCTTC. It encodes CASSRRDSHNEQFF. With the portions outside the CDR3 filled from the reference TRBV13 and TRBJ2-1 genes, the complete variable region becomes AAGVIQSPRHLIKEKRETATLKCYPIPRHDTVYWYQQGPGQDPQFLISFYEKMQSDKGSIPDRFSAQQFSDYHSELNMSSLELGDSALYFCASSRRDSHNEQFFGPGTRLTVL.